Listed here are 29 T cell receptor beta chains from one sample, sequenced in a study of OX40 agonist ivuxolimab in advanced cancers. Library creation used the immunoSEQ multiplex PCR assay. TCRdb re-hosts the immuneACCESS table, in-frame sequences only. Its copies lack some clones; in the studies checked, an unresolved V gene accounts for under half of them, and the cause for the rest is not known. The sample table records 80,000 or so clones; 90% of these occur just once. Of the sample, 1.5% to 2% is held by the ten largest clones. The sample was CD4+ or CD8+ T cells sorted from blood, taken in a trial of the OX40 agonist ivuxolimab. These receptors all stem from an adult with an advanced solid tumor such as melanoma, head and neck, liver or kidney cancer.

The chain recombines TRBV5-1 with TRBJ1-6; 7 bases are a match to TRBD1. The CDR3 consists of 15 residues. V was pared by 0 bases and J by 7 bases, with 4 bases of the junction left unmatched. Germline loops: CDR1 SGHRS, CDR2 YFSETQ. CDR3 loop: CASSLDRGVNSPLHF. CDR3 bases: TGCGCCAGCAGCTTGGACAGGGGAGTGAATTCACCCCTCCACTTT.

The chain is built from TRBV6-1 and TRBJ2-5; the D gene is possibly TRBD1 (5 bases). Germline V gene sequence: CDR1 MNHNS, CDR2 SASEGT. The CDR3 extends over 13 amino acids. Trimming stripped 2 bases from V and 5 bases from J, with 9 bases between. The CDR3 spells CASSEQGMETQYF. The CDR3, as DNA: TGTGCCAGCAGTGAACAGGGAATGGAGACCCAGTACTTC.

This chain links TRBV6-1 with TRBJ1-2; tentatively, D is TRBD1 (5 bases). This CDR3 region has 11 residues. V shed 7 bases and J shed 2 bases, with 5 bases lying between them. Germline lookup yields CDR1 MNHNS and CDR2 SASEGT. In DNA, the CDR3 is TGTGCCAGCAAGGGGAACTATGGCTACACCTTC. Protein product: CASKGNYGYTF.

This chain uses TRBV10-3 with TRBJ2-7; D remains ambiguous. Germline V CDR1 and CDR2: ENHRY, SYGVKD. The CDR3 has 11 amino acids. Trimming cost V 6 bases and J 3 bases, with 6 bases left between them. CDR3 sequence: CAISNNYEQYF. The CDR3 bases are TGTGCCATCAGCAATAACTACGAGCAGTACTTC.

CDR3 nucleotide sequence: TGCGCCAGCAGCTTGAGGCTAGGGGGGGAAGAAGAGACCCAGTACTTC. Translating it yields CASSLRLGGEEETQYF. V is TRBV5-1 and J is TRBJ2-5; a weak D match, TRBD2 (7 bases). The CDR3 extends over 16 amino acids. Germline V gives CDR1 SGHRS, CDR2 YFSETQ. V lost 1 base and J lost 3, with 16 bases in between.

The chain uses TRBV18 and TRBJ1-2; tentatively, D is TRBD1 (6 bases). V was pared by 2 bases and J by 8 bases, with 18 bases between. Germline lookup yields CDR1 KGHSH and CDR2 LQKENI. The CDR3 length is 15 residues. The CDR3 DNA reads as TGTGCCAGCTCACCATCGGGCCAGGGGATTGGCGGCTACACCTTC. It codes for CASSPSGQGIGGYTF.

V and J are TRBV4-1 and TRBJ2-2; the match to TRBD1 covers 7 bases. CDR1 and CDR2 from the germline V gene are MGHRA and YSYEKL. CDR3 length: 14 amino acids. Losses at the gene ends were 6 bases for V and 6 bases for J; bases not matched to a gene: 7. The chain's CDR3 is CASSVPTGAGELFF. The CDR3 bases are TGCGCCAGCAGTGTTCCTACAGGGGCCGGGGAGCTGTTTTTT.

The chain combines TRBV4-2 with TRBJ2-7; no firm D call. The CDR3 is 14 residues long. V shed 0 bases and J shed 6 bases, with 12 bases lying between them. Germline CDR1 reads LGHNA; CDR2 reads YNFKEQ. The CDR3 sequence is CASSQDNFGREQYF. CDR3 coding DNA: TGTGCCAGCAGCCAAGATAATTTCGGGCGCGAGCAGTACTTC.

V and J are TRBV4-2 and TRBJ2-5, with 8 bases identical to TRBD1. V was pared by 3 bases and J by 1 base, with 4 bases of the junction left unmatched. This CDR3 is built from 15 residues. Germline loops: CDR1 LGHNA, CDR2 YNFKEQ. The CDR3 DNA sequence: TGTGCCAGCAGCCACTCCACAGGGGGCCAAGAGACCCAGTACTTC. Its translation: CASSHSTGGQETQYF.

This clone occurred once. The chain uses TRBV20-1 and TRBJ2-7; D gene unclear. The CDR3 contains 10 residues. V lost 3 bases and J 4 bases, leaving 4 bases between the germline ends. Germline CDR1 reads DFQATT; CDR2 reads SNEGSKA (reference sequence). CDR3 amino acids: CSASRYEQYF. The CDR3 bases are TGCAGTGCTAGCAGGTACGAGCAGTACTTC.

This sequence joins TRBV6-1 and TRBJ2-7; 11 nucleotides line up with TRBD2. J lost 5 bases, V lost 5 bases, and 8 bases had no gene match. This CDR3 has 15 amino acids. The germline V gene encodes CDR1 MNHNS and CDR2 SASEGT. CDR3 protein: CASSRTSGLSNEQYF. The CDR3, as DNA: TGTGCCAGCAGTCGGACTAGCGGGTTGTCTAACGAGCAGTACTTC.

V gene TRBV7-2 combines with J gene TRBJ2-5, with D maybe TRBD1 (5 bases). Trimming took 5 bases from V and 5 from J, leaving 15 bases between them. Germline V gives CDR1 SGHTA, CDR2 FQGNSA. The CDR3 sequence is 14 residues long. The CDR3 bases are TGTGCCAGCAGCCCCTGGGGCCCGAGTGAGACCCAGTACTTC. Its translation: CASSPWGPSETQYF.

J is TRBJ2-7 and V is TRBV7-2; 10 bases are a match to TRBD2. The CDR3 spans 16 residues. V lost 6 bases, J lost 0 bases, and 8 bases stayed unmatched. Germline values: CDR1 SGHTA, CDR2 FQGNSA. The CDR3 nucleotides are TGTGCCAGCAGTCCTGGACTAGCGGCGACCTCCTACGAGCAGTACTTC. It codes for CASSPGLAATSYEQYF.

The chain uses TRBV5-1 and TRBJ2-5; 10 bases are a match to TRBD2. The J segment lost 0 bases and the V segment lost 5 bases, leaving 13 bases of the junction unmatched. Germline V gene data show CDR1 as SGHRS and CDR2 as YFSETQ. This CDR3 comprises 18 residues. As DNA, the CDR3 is TGCGCCAGCAGTACTTCTAGCGGGGGCCCCAAGTACCAAGAGACCCAGTACTTC. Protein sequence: CASSTSSGGPKYQETQYF.

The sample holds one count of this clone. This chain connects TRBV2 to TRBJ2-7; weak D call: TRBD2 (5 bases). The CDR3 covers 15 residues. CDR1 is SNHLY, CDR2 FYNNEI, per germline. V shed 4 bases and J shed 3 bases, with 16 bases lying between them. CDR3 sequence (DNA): TGTGCCAGCAGTGGGAGGAGACCGGGCGGCTACGAGCAGTACTTC. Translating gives CASSGRRPGGYEQYF.

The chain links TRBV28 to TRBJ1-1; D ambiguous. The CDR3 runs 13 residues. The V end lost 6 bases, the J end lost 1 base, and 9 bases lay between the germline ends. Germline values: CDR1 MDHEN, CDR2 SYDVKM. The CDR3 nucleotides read TGTGCCAGCAGATCCAACGGGAACACTGAAGCTTTCTTT. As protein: CASRSNGNTEAFF.

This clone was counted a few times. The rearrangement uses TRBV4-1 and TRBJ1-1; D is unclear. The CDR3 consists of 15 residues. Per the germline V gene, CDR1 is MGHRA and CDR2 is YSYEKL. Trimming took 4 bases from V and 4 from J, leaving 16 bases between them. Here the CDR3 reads CASSPPGRTGTEAFF. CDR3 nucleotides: TGCGCCAGCAGCCCACCAGGTCGAACGGGCACTGAAGCTTTCTTT.

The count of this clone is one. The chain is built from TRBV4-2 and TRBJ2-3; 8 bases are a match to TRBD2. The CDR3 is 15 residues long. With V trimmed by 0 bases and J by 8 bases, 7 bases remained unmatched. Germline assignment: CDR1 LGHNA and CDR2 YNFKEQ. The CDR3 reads CASSQERGASRTQYF. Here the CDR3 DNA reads TGTGCCAGCAGCCAAGAGCGGGGGGCCTCTCGTACGCAGTATTTT.

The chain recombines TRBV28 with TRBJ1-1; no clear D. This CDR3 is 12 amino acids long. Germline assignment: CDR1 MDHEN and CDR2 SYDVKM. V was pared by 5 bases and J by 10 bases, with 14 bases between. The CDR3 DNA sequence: TGTGCCAGCAGTCAAGGACCGGGAGGAGCTTTCTTT. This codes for CASSQGPGGAFF.

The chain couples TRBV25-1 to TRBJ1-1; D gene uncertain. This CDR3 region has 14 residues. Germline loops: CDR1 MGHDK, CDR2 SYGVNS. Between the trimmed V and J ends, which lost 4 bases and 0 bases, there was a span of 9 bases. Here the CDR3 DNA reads TGTGCCAGCAGTGGCCCCCGCATGAACACTGAAGCTTTCTTT. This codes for CASSGPRMNTEAFF.

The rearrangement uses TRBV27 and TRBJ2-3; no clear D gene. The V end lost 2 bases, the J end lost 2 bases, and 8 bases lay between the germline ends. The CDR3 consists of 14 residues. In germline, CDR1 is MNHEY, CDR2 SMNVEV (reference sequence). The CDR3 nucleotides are TGTGCCAGCAGTTTAAGAGGAGTCACAGATACGCAGTATTTT. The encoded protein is CASSLRGVTDTQYF.

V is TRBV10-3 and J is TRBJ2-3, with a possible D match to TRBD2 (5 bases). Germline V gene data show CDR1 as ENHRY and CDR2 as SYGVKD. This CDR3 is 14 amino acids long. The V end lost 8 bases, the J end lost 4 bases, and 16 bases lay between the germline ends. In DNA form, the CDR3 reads TGTGCCATCCGGCGGGTGGATGATTCAGATACGCAGTATTTT. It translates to CAIRRVDDSDTQYF.

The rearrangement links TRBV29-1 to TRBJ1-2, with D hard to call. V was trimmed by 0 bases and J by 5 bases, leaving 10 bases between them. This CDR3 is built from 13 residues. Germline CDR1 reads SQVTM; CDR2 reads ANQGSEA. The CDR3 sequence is CSVEDLPEYGYTF. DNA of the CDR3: TGCAGCGTTGAAGATTTGCCGGAGTATGGCTACACCTTC.

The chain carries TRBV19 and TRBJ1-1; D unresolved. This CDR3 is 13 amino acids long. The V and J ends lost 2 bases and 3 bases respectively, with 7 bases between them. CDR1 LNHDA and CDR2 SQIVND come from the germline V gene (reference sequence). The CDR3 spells CASSISRDTEAFF. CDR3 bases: TGTGCCAGTAGTATAAGTAGAGACACTGAAGCTTTCTTT.

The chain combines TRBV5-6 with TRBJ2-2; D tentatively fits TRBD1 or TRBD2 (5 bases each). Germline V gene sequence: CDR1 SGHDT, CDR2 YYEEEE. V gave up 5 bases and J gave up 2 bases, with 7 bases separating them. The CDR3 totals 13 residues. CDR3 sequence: CASRGENTGELFF. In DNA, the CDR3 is TGTGCCAGCAGGGGGGAAAACACCGGGGAGCTGTTTTTT. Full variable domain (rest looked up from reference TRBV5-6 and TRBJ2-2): DAGVTQSPTHLIKTRGQQVTLRCSPKSGHDTVSWYQQALGQGPQFIFQYYEEEERQRGNFPDRFSGHQFPNYSSELNVNALLLGDSALYLCASRGENTGELFFGEGSRLTVL.

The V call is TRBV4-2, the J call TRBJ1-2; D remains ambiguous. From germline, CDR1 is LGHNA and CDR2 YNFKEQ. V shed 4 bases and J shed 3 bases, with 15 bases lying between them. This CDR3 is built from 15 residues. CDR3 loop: CASSPGGRTDYGYTF. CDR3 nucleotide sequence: TGTGCCAGCAGCCCGGGAGGGCGGACTGACTATGGCTACACCTTC.

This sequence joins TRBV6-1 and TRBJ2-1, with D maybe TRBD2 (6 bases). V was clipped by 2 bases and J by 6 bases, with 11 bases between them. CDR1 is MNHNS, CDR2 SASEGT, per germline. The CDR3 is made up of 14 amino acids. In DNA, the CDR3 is TGTGCCAGCAGTGAACTGCGGGATGCCAATGAGCAGTTCTTC. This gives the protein CASSELRDANEQFF.

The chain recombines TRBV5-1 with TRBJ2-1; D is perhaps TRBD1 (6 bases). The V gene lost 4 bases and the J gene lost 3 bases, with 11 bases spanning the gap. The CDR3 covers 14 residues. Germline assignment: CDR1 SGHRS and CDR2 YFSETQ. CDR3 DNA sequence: TGCGCCAGCAGCCCAGGACAGAGCTACAATGAGCAGTTCTTC. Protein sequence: CASSPGQSYNEQFF.

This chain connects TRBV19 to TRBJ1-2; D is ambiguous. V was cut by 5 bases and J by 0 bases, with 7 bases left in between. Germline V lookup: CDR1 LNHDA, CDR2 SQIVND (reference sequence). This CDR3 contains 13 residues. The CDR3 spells CASSGGSNYGYTF. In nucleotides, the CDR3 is TGTGCCAGTAGTGGTGGCTCTAACTATGGCTACACCTTC.